The rows below give T cell receptor beta chains drawn from one sample of a study of OX40 agonist ivuxolimab in advanced cancers. The data were produced by immunoSEQ multiplex PCR, yet TCRdb's version contains in-frame clones alone and is incomplete. The data hold fewer than 70,000 clones, with around nine tenths observed a single time. The specimen comprised CD4+ or CD8+ T cells sorted from blood, sampled in a trial of the OX40 agonist ivuxolimab. These receptors were collected from an adult with an advanced solid tumor such as melanoma, head and neck, liver or kidney cancer. The CDR3 runs from the conserved cysteine through the conserved F or W. The D gene is left open where the match is weak. The size entry is marked missing in some rows and otherwise reads once, few, many or a size class.

>TRBD1|.|TRBJ1-1|TRBV5-1
CASSLSSDRGAFF
TGCGCCAGCAGCTTGTCCTCCGACAGGGGAGCTTTCTTT
>.|.|TRBJ1-3|TRBV28
CASSLDTGPAGNTIYF
TGTGCCAGCAGTTTAGATACAGGTCCTGCTGGAAACACCATATATTTT
>.|.|TRBJ2-7|TRBV2
CASSDWGLRYEQYF
TGTGCCAGCAGTGACTGGGGTTTACGATACGAGCAGTACTTC
>TRBD2|once|TRBJ2-2|TRBV30
CAWRGRAGSTGELFF
TGTGCCTGGAGGGGCAGAGCGGGGAGTACCGGGGAGCTGTTTTTT
>TRBD2|.|TRBJ2-5|TRBV19
CASSIKAGVETQYF
TGTGCCAGTAGTATCAAAGCGGGAGTTGAGACCCAGTACTTC
>.|.|TRBJ2-7|TRBV14
CASSLRTGSGEQYF
TGTGCCAGCAGCCTTAGAACAGGCTCGGGCGAGCAGTACTTC
>TRBD2|.|TRBJ2-4|TRBV28
CASSFGTSGSRRKNIQYF
TGTGCCAGCAGTTTCGGGACTAGCGGGAGTAGAAGGAAAAACATTCAGTACTTC
>TRBD2|.|TRBJ2-3|TRBV6-1
CASSASGRATDTQYF
TGTGCCAGCAGTGCAAGTGGGAGGGCCACAGATACGCAGTATTTT
>.|once|TRBJ2-1|TRBV25-1
CASSPFREWSNEQFF
TGTGCCAGCAGTCCCTTTCGGGAGTGGTCCAATGAGCAGTTCTTC
>.|.|TRBJ1-5|TRBV15
CATSSWGSNQPQHF
TGTGCCACCAGCAGCTGGGGGAGCAATCAGCCCCAGCATTTT
>.|.|TRBJ2-6|TRBV2
CASSEEGAGANVLTF
TGTGCCAGCAGTGAAGAGGGAGCTGGGGCCAACGTCCTGACTTTC
>.|.|TRBJ2-3|TRBV5-1
CASSLGSTDTQYF
TGCGCCAGCAGCTTGGGCAGCACAGATACGCAGTATTTT
>TRBD1|.|TRBJ2-5|TRBV28
CASSSPGQGLETQYF
TGTGCCAGCAGCTCTCCGGGACAGGGTCTAGAGACCCAGTACTTC
>.|.|TRBJ1-4|TRBV19
CASSILLSNEKLFF
TGTGCCAGTAGTATTCTTTTATCGAATGAAAAACTGTTTTTT